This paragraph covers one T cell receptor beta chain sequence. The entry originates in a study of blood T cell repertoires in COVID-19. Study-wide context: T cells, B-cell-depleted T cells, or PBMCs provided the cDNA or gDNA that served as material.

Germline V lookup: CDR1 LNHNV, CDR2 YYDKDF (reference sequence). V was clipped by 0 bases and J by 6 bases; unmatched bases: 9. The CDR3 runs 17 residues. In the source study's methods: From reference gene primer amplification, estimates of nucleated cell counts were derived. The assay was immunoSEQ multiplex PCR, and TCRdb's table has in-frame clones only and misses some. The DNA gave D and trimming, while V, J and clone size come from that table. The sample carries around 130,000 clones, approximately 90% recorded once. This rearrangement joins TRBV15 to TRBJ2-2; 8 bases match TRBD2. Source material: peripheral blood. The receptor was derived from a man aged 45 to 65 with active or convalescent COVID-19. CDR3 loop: CATSRDRSGGFPGELFF. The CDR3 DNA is TGTGCCACCAGCAGAGATAGGAGCGGGGGATTCCCCGGGGAGCTGTTTTTT.